These T cell receptor beta chains were read from a single sample in a study of control samples from healthy donors and cancer patients. Data came from immunoSEQ multiplex PCR; TCRdb stores just in-frame clones and leaves some out. The sample has some 82,000 clones, around 87% seen once. Sequenced input: blood. The receptors derive from a man in his fifties or sixties in good health. Both conserved end residues are part of each CDR3. Each record gives: V gene, clone size, CDR3 length, J gene, D gene, CDR3 DNA, CDR3 protein. A D gene is named only where the DNA matches it firmly. The size field is filled for only some rows; it gives once, few, many or a size class.

v_call: TRBV30
clone_size: .
cdr3_length: 14
j_call: TRBJ1-1
d_call: TRBD1
cdr3_nt: TGTGCCTGGAGTGTACAGGGGGGTACGACTGAAGCTTTCTTT
cdr3_aa: CAWSVQGGTTEAFF

v_call: TRBV6-5
clone_size: .
cdr3_length: 14
j_call: TRBJ1-1
d_call: .
cdr3_nt: TGTGCCAGCAGGTTGGGGGTAGGAAACACTGAAGCTTTCTTT
cdr3_aa: CASRLGVGNTEAFF

v_call: TRBV30
clone_size: .
cdr3_length: 13
j_call: TRBJ1-1
d_call: .
cdr3_nt: TGTGCCTGGAGTGTAGCAGGGTTTACTGAAGCTTTCTTT
cdr3_aa: CAWSVAGFTEAFF

v_call: TRBV7-9
clone_size: .
cdr3_length: 15
j_call: TRBJ1-4
d_call: .
cdr3_nt: TGTGCCAGCAGCTTAGCCGGGGATTCTAATGAAAAACTGTTTTTT
cdr3_aa: CASSLAGDSNEKLFF

v_call: TRBV5-4
clone_size: once
cdr3_length: 15
j_call: TRBJ2-7
d_call: .
cdr3_nt: TGTGCCAGCAGCCACAGAGGGGGAGTCTCCTACGAGCAGTACTTC
cdr3_aa: CASSHRGGVSYEQYF

v_call: TRBV30
clone_size: few
cdr3_length: 15
j_call: TRBJ1-1
d_call: .
cdr3_nt: TGTGCCTGGAGCGGGACTAGGGGGATGAACACTGAAGCTTTCTTT
cdr3_aa: CAWSGTRGMNTEAFF

v_call: TRBV28
clone_size: .
cdr3_length: 14
j_call: TRBJ1-2
d_call: TRBD1
cdr3_nt: TGTGCCAGCATCCCGGGACAGGGAGGCGATGGCTACACCTTC
cdr3_aa: CASIPGQGGDGYTF

v_call: TRBV24-1
clone_size: once
cdr3_length: 17
j_call: TRBJ2-4
d_call: TRBD1
cdr3_nt: TGTGCCACCAGTGATGCCACCCGGACAGGGGAAAAAAACATTCAGTACTTC
cdr3_aa: CATSDATRTGEKNIQYF

v_call: TRBV28
clone_size: .
cdr3_length: 11
j_call: TRBJ1-1
d_call: .
cdr3_nt: TGTGCCAGCAGTTTTTTGTCAGAAGCTTTCTTT
cdr3_aa: CASSFLSEAFF

v_call: TRBV23-1
clone_size: .
cdr3_length: 16
j_call: TRBJ2-1
d_call: .
cdr3_nt: TGCGCCAGCAGTCAATCGGGTAGGCTCTCCCCCCTCGAGCAGTTCTTC
cdr3_aa: CASSQSGRLSPLEQFF

v_call: TRBV18
clone_size: .
cdr3_length: 13
j_call: TRBJ2-1
d_call: .
cdr3_nt: TGTGCCAGCTCACCATGGGCCTACAATGAGCAGTTCTTC
cdr3_aa: CASSPWAYNEQFF

v_call: TRBV12-3/TRBV12-4
clone_size: .
cdr3_length: 12
j_call: TRBJ1-2
d_call: .
cdr3_nt: TGTGCCAGCAGTGAGACAGACTATGGCTACACCTTC
cdr3_aa: CASSETDYGYTF